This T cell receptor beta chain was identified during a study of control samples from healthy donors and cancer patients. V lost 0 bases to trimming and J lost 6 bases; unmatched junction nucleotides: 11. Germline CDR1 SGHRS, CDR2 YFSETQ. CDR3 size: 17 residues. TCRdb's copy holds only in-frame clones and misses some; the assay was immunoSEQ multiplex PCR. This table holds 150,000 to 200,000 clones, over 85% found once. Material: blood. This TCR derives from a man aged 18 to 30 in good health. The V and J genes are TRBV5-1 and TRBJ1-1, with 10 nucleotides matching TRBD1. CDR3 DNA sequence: TGCGCCAGCAGCTTGGGTCTAACGTGGGACAGGGGAGCTGAAGCTTTCTTT. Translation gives CASSLGLTWDRGAEAFF.